This T cell receptor (beta chain) came from a study of cytomegalovirus exposure and HLA in healthy donors. The PCR was carried out with 60 Vbeta primers and 13 Jbeta primers. Profiling relied on immunoSEQ multiplex PCR, and the TCRdb table lists in-frame clones only, not all of them. The sample lists around 120,000 clones, around three quarters occurring once. Study-wide results and caveats: In a later analysis, TCR beta V- and J-gene trimming was associated with a missense DCLRE1C variant. Across donors, sequencing depth was assumed by presence/absence analyses to be roughly uniform.

Germline-derived CDR1 and CDR2 are SEHNR and FQNEAQ (reference sequence). The CDR3 spans 11 residues. Between the trimmed V and J ends, which lost 4 bases and 9 bases, there was a span of 7 bases. Despite likely unrecorded immune exposures, the donors were nominally healthy at the time of sampling. A remark on this clone: Its specificity is unknown.

The sequence was obtained from a man aged 25-40 years in good health and CMV-seronegative. The sequencing input was PBMCs. The genes are TRBV7-9 and TRBJ2-1; no clear D gene. The CDR3 sequence is CASSSPSEQFF. The DNA for the CDR3 is TGTGCCAGCAGCTCCCCCAGTGAGCAGTTCTTC.